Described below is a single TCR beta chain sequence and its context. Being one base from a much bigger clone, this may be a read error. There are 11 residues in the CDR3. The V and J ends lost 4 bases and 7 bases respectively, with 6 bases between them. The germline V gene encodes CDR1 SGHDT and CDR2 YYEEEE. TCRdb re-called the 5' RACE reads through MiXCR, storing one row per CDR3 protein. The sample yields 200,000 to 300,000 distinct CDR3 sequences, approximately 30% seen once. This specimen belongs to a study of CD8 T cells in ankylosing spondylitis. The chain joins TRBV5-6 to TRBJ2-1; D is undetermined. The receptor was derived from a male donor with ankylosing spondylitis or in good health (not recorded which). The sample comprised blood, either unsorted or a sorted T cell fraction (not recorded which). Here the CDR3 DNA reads TGTGCCAGCAGCCGACGGAATGAGCAGTTCTTC. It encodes CASSRRNEQFF.